One T cell receptor (beta chain) is described in this entry. Multiplex PCR with BIOMED2 TRB-A/B primer pools amplified TRB rearrangements. One entry per CDR3 protein, called by TCRdb with MiXCR from the multiplex PCR reads. The sample has approximately 16,000 distinct CDR3 sequences; roughly a quarter are singletons. From blood, about 250-500 ng of genomic DNA served as TRB template. The data are from a study of T and B cells in COVID-19 patients. Looking at the study overall: Median age was approximately 33 years in the recovered cohort and about 67 years in the active-infection cohort.

Input material: blood. This TCR was recovered from a human donor who had recovered from COVID-19.

The CDR3 spells CASSPSGAGGANVLTF. The CDR3 nucleotides read TGTGCCAGCAGCCCCTCCGGGGCGGGAGGGGCCAACGTCCTGACTTTC. The rearrangement uses TRBV28 and TRBJ2-6; D possibly corresponds to TRBD2 (6 bases). CDR1 and CDR2 from the germline V gene are MDHEN and SYDVKM. V lost 6 bases and J 4 bases, leaving 16 bases between the germline ends. The length of the CDR3 is 16 residues.